This T cell receptor beta chain comes out of a study of regulatory T cells in long-lasting Graves disease. Study results and limitations: Segments TRBV28, TRBJ1-2 and TRBJ2-5 showed preferential usage in persistent disease.

This clonotype was detected many times. The antigen is not known. Arm-PCR of CDR3 regions and iRepertoire HTBI primers were the basis on which TCR beta libraries were built. TCRdb analysed the multiplex PCR reads with MiXCR anew, one entry per CDR3 protein. The table lists 550,000 to 600,000 distinct CDR3 sequences, 16% of them singletons, with around 11% in the top ten. The CDR3 covers 15 residues. Between the trimmed V and J ends, which lost 6 bases and 2 bases, there was a span of 13 bases. The germline V gene encodes CDR1 MDHEN and CDR2 SYDVKM. Time point of the sample: newly diagnosed GD, antithyroid drugs for less than 3 months. RNA extracted from PBMCs served as the sequencing template. This sample was shared with a second study, whose subject was T cells in Graves' hyperthyroidism and ophthalmopathy.

The receptor was isolated from a man younger than 35 with Graves disease. The sequences come from peripheral blood mononuclear cells (PBMCs), collected at new diagnosis, from a patient treated with antithyroid drugs. The rearrangement uses TRBV28 and TRBJ1-4; maybe TRBD1 (5 bases). CDR3 sequence reads: CASSLVGGTNEKLFF. In nucleotides, the CDR3 is TGTGCCAGCAGCTTAGTCGGGGGTACTAATGAAAAACTGTTTTTT.